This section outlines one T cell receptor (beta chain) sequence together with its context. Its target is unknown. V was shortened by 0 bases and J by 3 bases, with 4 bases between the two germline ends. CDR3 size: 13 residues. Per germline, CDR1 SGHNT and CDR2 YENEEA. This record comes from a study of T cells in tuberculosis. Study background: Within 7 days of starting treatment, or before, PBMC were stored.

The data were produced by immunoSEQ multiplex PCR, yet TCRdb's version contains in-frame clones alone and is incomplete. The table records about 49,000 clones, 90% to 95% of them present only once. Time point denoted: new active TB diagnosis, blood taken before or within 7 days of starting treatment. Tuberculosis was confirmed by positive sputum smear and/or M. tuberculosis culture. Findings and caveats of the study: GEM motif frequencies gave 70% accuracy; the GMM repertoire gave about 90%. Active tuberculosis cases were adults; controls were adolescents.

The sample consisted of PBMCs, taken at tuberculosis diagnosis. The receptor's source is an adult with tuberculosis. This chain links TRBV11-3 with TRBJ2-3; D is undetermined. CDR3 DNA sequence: TGTGCCAGCAGCTTAGATCAGACAGATACGCAGTATTTT. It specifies CASSLDQTDTQYF.